What follows are 24 T cell receptor beta chains derived from one specimen sequenced in a study of CD8 T cells in Susac syndrome. An input of about 0.5 to 1 ug of RNA was subjected to reverse transcription using random hexamers. A single record per CDR3 protein comes from TCRdb applying MiXCR to the immunoSEQ multiplex PCR reads. Of 80,000 or so distinct CDR3 sequences detected, around 94% appear once; the ten largest clones hold about 0.48%. The specimen sequenced was CD8+ T cells from PBMCs. The receptors come from a human donor with Susac syndrome.

The chain carries TRBV9 and TRBJ2-3; D is perhaps TRBD2 (5 bases). V lost 0 bases to trimming and J lost 0 bases, with 5 bases between them. The CDR3 is 14 amino acids. CDR1 is SGDLS, CDR2 YYNGEE, per germline. CDR3 sequence: CASSVGGSTDTQYF. The CDR3 region has the DNA TGTGCCAGCAGCGTAGGAGGGAGCACAGATACGCAGTATTTT.

This rearrangement joins TRBV2 to TRBJ1-1; D is possibly TRBD1 (5 bases). In germline, CDR1 is SNHLY, CDR2 FYNNEI. This CDR3 is 13 amino acids long. V gave up 8 bases and J gave up 5 bases, with 15 bases separating them. CDR3 protein: CASHGRAFTEAFF. Here the CDR3 DNA reads TGTGCCAGCCATGGCAGGGCGTTTACTGAAGCTTTCTTT.

V usage is TRBV6-1 and J usage is TRBJ2-7, with a possible D match to TRBD2 (6 bases). The germline V gene encodes CDR1 MNHNS and CDR2 SASEGT. Trimming left V 10 bases short and J 11 bases short, with 12 bases between. This CDR3 spans 9 amino acids. CDR3 DNA sequence: TGTGCCACCGGCGGGGATGAGTACTTC. It yields the protein CATGGDEYF.

The chain employs TRBV14 and TRBJ1-1; D may be TRBD1 (5 bases). From germline, CDR1 is SGHDN and CDR2 FVKESK. V dropped 2 bases and J dropped 2 bases, with 15 bases sitting between them. The CDR3 contains 16 residues. CDR3 DNA: TGTGCCAGCAGCCAACCTCGGGAGACAGTTAACACTGAAGCTTTCTTT. This codes for CASSQPRETVNTEAFF.

The V and J genes are TRBV7-9 and TRBJ2-5; D gene ambiguous. The CDR3 has 16 residues. Germline V gene sequence: CDR1 SEHNR, CDR2 FQNEAQ (reference sequence). V dropped 4 bases and J dropped 1 base, with 16 bases sitting between them. In nucleotides, the CDR3 is TGTGCCAGCAGCTCTGGTCCGAGGCAGGCCCAAGAGACCCAGTACTTC. It specifies CASSSGPRQAQETQYF.

The rearrangement uses TRBV27 and TRBJ2-3, with unresolved D. Germline V lookup: CDR1 MNHEY, CDR2 SMNVEV (reference sequence). The V and J ends lost 11 bases and 3 bases respectively, with 12 bases between them. This CDR3 has 12 amino acids. DNA for the CDR3: TGTGCCCCCTTTGCCAGGACAGATACGCAGTATTTT. This sequence encodes CAPFARTDTQYF.

As concerns this clonotype: One end of the junction varies from germline; a read error may be responsible. The gene calls are TRBV24-1 and TRBJ2-7; tentative D call: TRBD1 (6 bases). CDR1 and CDR2 from the germline V gene are KGHDR and SFDVKD. The CDR3 has 13 residues. CDR3 sequence (DNA): TGTGCCTCCCGGCAGGGGTGTTCCTACGAGCAGTGCTTC. It codes for CASRQGCSYEQCF.

The chain uses TRBV4-3 and TRBJ1-3; 8 bases are a match to TRBD1. Germline trimming cut 0 bases from V and 7 bases from J; bases unmatched to any gene: 2. In germline, CDR1 is LGHNA, CDR2 YSLEER. The CDR3 contains 14 residues. CDR3 nucleotides: TGCGCCAGCAGCCAAGAGGACAGGGAGAACACCATATATTTT. This translates into CASSQEDRENTIYF.

This clonotype has a handful of counts. The gene calls are TRBV19 and TRBJ2-7; D is uncertain. With 5 bases removed from V and 0 bases from J, the gap between germline ends came to 11 bases. Germline V CDR1 and CDR2: LNHDA, SQIVND (reference sequence). The CDR3 runs to 14 residues. The CDR3 protein is CASSPTLSSYEQYF. As DNA, the CDR3 is TGTGCCAGTAGTCCCACACTGAGCTCCTACGAGCAGTACTTC.

V gene TRBV3-1 combines with J gene TRBJ2-7; D remains ambiguous. V was shortened by 0 bases and J by 3 bases, with 9 bases between the two germline ends. The CDR3 has 14 residues. Germline assignment: CDR1 LGHDT and CDR2 YNNKEL (reference sequence). The CDR3 DNA reads as TGTGCCAGCAGCCAAGATCGACTTCGCTACGAGCAGTACTTC. Its translation: CASSQDRLRYEQYF.

V and J are TRBV9 and TRBJ2-5; 10 positions match TRBD2. The length of the CDR3 is 14 residues. The germline V gene has CDR1 SGDLS and CDR2 YYNGEE. J was trimmed by 5 bases and V by 4 bases; bases with no gene match: 5. The CDR3 region has the DNA TGTGCCAGCAGCCCACGGGGACTAGCGGAGACCCAGTACTTC. This encodes CASSPRGLAETQYF. The full variable domain, rest sourced from reference TRBV9 and TRBJ2-5, is DSGVTQTPKHLITATGQRVTLRCSPRSGDLSVYWYQQSLDQGLQFLIQYYNGEERAKGNILERFSAQQFPDLHSELNLSSLELGDSALYFCASSPRGLAETQYFGPGTRLLVL.

The gene calls are TRBV5-1 and TRBJ2-7; TRBD2 is a possible D gene (5 bases). The CDR3 has 13 amino acids. The V and J ends lost 7 bases and 2 bases respectively, with 13 bases between them. Germline V gives CDR1 SGHRS, CDR2 YFSETQ. The chain's CDR3 is CASRGSETYEQYF. Here the CDR3 DNA reads TGCGCCAGCCGCGGGTCCGAGACCTACGAGCAGTACTTC.

This rearrangement joins TRBV6-2 or TRBV6-3 to TRBJ2-6; D gene ambiguous. This CDR3 comprises 13 residues. Germline V gene sequence: CDR1 MNHEY, CDR2 SVGEGT. The V and J ends lost 4 bases and 2 bases respectively, with 3 bases between them. This CDR3 is CASSLAGANVLTF. The CDR3 nucleotides read TGTGCCAGCAGTTTGGCTGGGGCCAACGTCCTGACTTTC.

The chain combines TRBV20-1 with TRBJ2-1; 12 bases are a match to TRBD2. The CDR3 totals 14 residues. The V gene's germline CDR1 is DFQATT and CDR2 SNEGSKA (reference sequence). V shed 6 bases, J shed 10 bases, and the junction held 10 bases outside the gene matches. CDR3 coding DNA: TGCAGTGCCGGACTCCTAGCGGGGGGGCGAGAGCAGTTCTTC. Translation gives CSAGLLAGGREQFF.

J is TRBJ2-7 and V is TRBV9; 9 bases fit TRBD1. Losses at the gene ends were 4 bases for V and 3 bases for J; bases not matched to a gene: 5. CDR3 length: 14 amino acids. Looked up from germline, CDR1 is SGDLS and CDR2 is YYNGEE. The CDR3 DNA reads as TGTGCCAGCAGCCCTCGGGACAGGGACTACGAGCAGTACTTC. Translation gives CASSPRDRDYEQYF.

This clonotype was observed once. The chain couples TRBV4-1 to TRBJ1-2; D gene uncertain. The CDR3 runs 14 residues. V was trimmed by 4 bases and J by 6 bases, leaving 15 bases between them. Germline V gene lookup returns CDR1 MGHRA and CDR2 YSYEKL. CDR3 residues: CASSLEERKNGYTF. The CDR3 bases are TGCGCCAGCAGCCTTGAAGAGAGAAAGAATGGCTACACCTTC.

In nucleotides, the CDR3 is TGCGCCAGCAGCCAAGGACTAGCGGGGACCTACGAGCAGTACTTC. Protein sequence: CASSQGLAGTYEQYF. The gene calls are TRBV4-3 and TRBJ2-7; TRBD2 agrees at 11 bases. The CDR3 has 15 amino acids. CDR1 and CDR2 from the germline V gene are LGHNA and YSLEER. Trimming at V came to 1 base and at J to 2 bases, leaving 1 base not matched to a gene.

This sequence joins TRBV28 and TRBJ1-6; 8 bases fit TRBD1. The germline V gene encodes CDR1 MDHEN and CDR2 SYDVKM. The J segment lost 10 bases and the V segment lost 6 bases, leaving 11 bases of the junction unmatched. This CDR3 contains 15 residues. CDR3 sequence reads: CASRESGTGRSPLHF. CDR3 nucleotide sequence: TGTGCCAGCAGAGAGAGCGGGACAGGACGATCACCCCTCCACTTT.

V is TRBV28 and J is TRBJ2-7; a possible D gene is TRBD1 (6 bases). The V gene lost 4 bases and the J gene lost 0 bases, with 25 bases spanning the gap. Germline CDR1 reads MDHEN; CDR2 reads SYDVKM. The CDR3 has 19 amino acids. The CDR3 sequence: CASSSYRDTKGGRSYEQYF. CDR3 sequence (DNA): TGTGCCAGCAGTTCATACCGGGACACCAAGGGCGGCCGCTCCTACGAGCAGTACTTC.

The chain has TRBV5-1 and TRBJ2-7; 12 nucleotides align to TRBD1. Losses at the gene ends were 2 bases for V and 5 bases for J; bases not matched to a gene: 2. The CDR3 extends over 14 amino acids. Looked up from germline, CDR1 is SGHRS and CDR2 is YFSETQ. The CDR3 sequence is CASSFGTGGNEQYF. DNA for the CDR3: TGCGCCAGCAGCTTCGGGACAGGGGGCAACGAGCAGTACTTC.

The chain uses TRBV7-9 and TRBJ2-3; D not resolved. The V gene's germline CDR1 is SEHNR and CDR2 FQNEAQ (reference sequence). The CDR3 is 15 amino acids. V shed 2 bases and J shed 0 bases, with 9 bases lying between them. The CDR3 spells CASSLIRQSTDTQYF. DNA for the CDR3: TGTGCCAGCAGCTTAATCCGTCAGAGCACAGATACGCAGTATTTT. The whole variable domain, filled in from reference TRBV7-9 and TRBJ2-3, reads DTGVSQNPRHKITKRGQNVTFRCDPISEHNRLYWYRQTLGQGPEFLTYFQNEAQLEKSRLLSDRFSAERPKGSFSTLEIQRTEQGDSAMYLCASSLIRQSTDTQYFGPGTRLTVL.

V usage is TRBV9 and J usage is TRBJ2-7; D not resolved. Germline loops: CDR1 SGDLS, CDR2 YYNGEE. The V and J ends lost 1 base and 5 bases respectively, with 13 bases between them. This CDR3 comprises 14 residues. CDR3: CASSVTQDVDEQYF. The CDR3 DNA follows: TGTGCCAGCAGCGTAACGCAGGATGTCGACGAGCAGTACTTC.

J is TRBJ2-1 and V is TRBV19; D is unclear. The germline CDR1 and CDR2 sequences are LNHDA and SQIVND (reference sequence). CDR3 length: 13 residues. V lost 4 bases and J lost 7, with 11 bases in between. CDR3 residues: CASSTKGRNEQFF. CDR3 bases: TGTGCCAGTAGTACAAAAGGGCGGAATGAGCAGTTCTTC. The full variable domain, completed using reference TRBV19 and TRBJ2-1, is DGGITQSPKYLFRKEGQNVTLSCEQNLNHDAMYWYRQDPGQGLRLIYYSQIVNDFQKGDIAEGYSVSREKKESFPLTVTSAQKNPTAFYLCASSTKGRNEQFFGPGTRLTVL.

The chain couples TRBV10-3 to TRBJ2-7; the D is unclear. The V and J ends lost 0 bases and 7 bases respectively, with 7 bases between them. The CDR3 has 12 residues. Germline lookup yields CDR1 ENHRY and CDR2 SYGVKD. CDR3 DNA sequence: TGTGCCATCAGTGAGTCACGGATAGAGCAGTACTTC. Its translation: CAISESRIEQYF.